These 6 T cell receptor beta chains were sequenced from one sample in a study of cytomegalovirus exposure and HLA in healthy donors. In the PCR, 60 Vbeta and 13 Jbeta primers were used. Libraries were prepared by immunoSEQ multiplex PCR; TCRdb keeps only in-frame clonotypes and omits some of them. The repertoire holds 110,000 to 150,000 clones, with 80% to 85% as singletons. Source material: PBMCs. Receptor source: a boy younger than 10 in good health and CMV-seronegative.

The CDR3 nucleotides read TGTGCCAGCAGCGCGTACAGGGTGCCTGGAAACACCATATATTTT. This sequence encodes CASSAYRVPGNTIYF. The chain employs TRBV9 and TRBJ1-3, with a possible D match to TRBD1 (6 bases). The V and J ends lost 3 bases and 2 bases respectively, with 12 bases between them. The CDR3 totals 15 residues. Looked up from germline, CDR1 is SGDLS and CDR2 is YYNGEE.

The V and J genes are TRBV5-6 and TRBJ2-3, with D perhaps matching TRBD1 (6 bases). Germline V CDR1 and CDR2: SGHDT, YYEEEE. V dropped 2 bases and J dropped 2 bases, with 15 bases sitting between them. This CDR3 comprises 16 residues. CDR3 in amino acids: CASSLPDPGATDTQYF. CDR3 bases: TGTGCCAGCAGCTTACCGGACCCAGGGGCCACAGATACGCAGTATTTT.

This chain connects TRBV6-6 to TRBJ1-1; D is perhaps TRBD1 (6 bases). The V gene lost 10 bases and the J gene lost 4 bases, with 16 bases spanning the gap. This CDR3 has 13 amino acids. CDR1 and CDR2 from the germline V gene are MNHNY and SVGAGI (reference sequence). The CDR3, as DNA: TGTGCCATCGGGGGGGGGCGAGGCACTGAAGCTTTCTTT. It codes for CAIGGGRGTEAFF.

The rearrangement joins TRBV2 to TRBJ2-2; D might be TRBD2 (6 bases). There are 14 residues in the CDR3. V gave up 6 bases and J gave up 4 bases, with 12 bases separating them. The germline V gene encodes CDR1 SNHLY and CDR2 FYNNEI. The CDR3 bases are TGTGCCAGCAGGGGGGGTGTGGGCACCGGGGAGCTGTTTTTT. It translates to CASRGGVGTGELFF.

The V call is TRBV10-1, the J call TRBJ2-1; tentative D call: TRBD2 (5 bases). Germline CDR1 reads WNHNN; CDR2 reads SYGVQD (reference sequence). V lost 3 bases to trimming and J lost 7 bases, with 10 bases between them. The CDR3 runs 13 residues. The CDR3 DNA is TGCGCCAGCAGTGAAATACTAGGGAATGAGCAGTTCTTC. It specifies CASSEILGNEQFF.

The CDR3 spells CATSRHLDRDFEQYF. The CDR3 nucleotides are TGTGCCACCAGCAGACACCTTGACAGGGACTTCGAGCAGTACTTC. V usage is TRBV15 and J usage is TRBJ2-7; perhaps TRBD1 as D (7 bases). Germline V gene data show CDR1 as LNHNV and CDR2 as YYDKDF (reference sequence). V was clipped by 2 bases and J by 6 bases, with 17 bases between them. The CDR3 totals 15 residues.